The source of this T cell receptor (beta chain) is a study of T cells after yellow fever vaccination. Points from the study as a whole: Overlap between CD4 and CD8 compartments was detected for a small share of clonotypes. A faster peak, day 5 versus 15, was reached by the weaker secondary response. Post-booster reappearance was seen for most primary-vaccination clones (around 96% CD4, around 91% CD8). The bulk population could contribute abundant contaminating clonotypes to FACS-sorted repertoires.

A single record per CDR3 protein comes from TCRdb applying MiXCR to the 5' RACE reads. The sample yields about 340,000 distinct CDR3 sequences, around 12% seen once. This CDR3 is 13 amino acids long. Trimming removed 6 bases at V and 8 bases at J, with 11 bases between. CDR1 and CDR2 (germline): SGHNT, YENEEA. This clonotype has more than one count but fewer than ten. Its antigen is as yet unknown. This sample comprised CD4+ T cells sorted from PBMCs, obtained 15 days after the yellow fever booster vaccination. The source is a young man who received the YFV17D yellow fever vaccine. The chain has TRBV11-3 and TRBJ1-6; D might be TRBD1 (6 bases). CDR3 nucleotide sequence: TGTGCCAGCAGTGGACAGTCGGATTCACCCCTCCACTTT. Residues: CASSGQSDSPLHF. The complete variable domain, with remaining parts taken from reference TRBV11-3 and TRBJ1-6, reads EAGVVQSPRYKIIEKKQPVAFWCNPISGHNTLYWYLQNLGQGPELLIRYENEEAVDDSQLPKDRFSAERLKGVDSTLKIQPAELGDSAVYLCASSGQSDSPLHFGNGTRLTVT.